A single sample is the source of the 9 T cell receptor beta chains below, sequenced in a study of shared clonotypes between healthy human individuals. TCRdb's copy holds only in-frame clones and misses some; the assay was immunoSEQ multiplex PCR. This sample carries some 1.4 million clones, around 97% of them seen once, and the ten largest clones take about 1%. The specimen was naive CD4+ T cells sorted from blood. Stated subset: CD45RA+ positively selected. Receptors originate from a man between 25 and 39 years old in good health.

V is TRBV12-5 and J is TRBJ2-2; D may match TRBD1 or TRBD2 (6 bases each). Germline loops: CDR1 LGHNT, CDR2 FRNRAP. Trimming pared 8 bases from V and 2 bases from J, leaving 12 bases between. The CDR3 spans 14 residues. CDR3 coding DNA: TGTGCTAGTAGGGGGGAGCAAAACACCGGGGAGCTGTTTTTT. This encodes CASRGEQNTGELFF.

The chain is built from TRBV30 and TRBJ1-3; the D gene is possibly TRBD1 (5 bases). V lost 8 bases and J 1 base, leaving 18 bases between the germline ends. CDR1 and CDR2 from the germline V gene are GTSNPN and SVGIG (reference sequence). This CDR3 has 15 amino acids. In DNA form, the CDR3 reads TGTGCCATGGGGCGATACCAAGAGTCTGGAAACACCATATATTTT. Protein sequence: CAMGRYQESGNTIYF. The variable domain in full, completed from reference TRBV30 and TRBJ1-3, reads SQTIHQWPATLVQPVGSPLSLECTVEGTSNPNLYWYRQAAGRGLQLLFYSVGIGQISSEVPQNLSASRPQDRQFILSSKKLLLSDSGFYLCAMGRYQESGNTIYFGEGSWLTVV.

The V gene is TRBV18, the J gene TRBJ2-3, with TRBD2 as a possible D gene (5 bases). The CDR3 runs to 16 residues. V shed 2 bases and J shed 2 bases, with 14 bases lying between them. Germline V lookup: CDR1 KGHSH, CDR2 LQKENI. The CDR3 region has the DNA TGTGCCAGCTCACCAGCGGCCGGGGTGGTCACAGATACGCAGTATTTT. This encodes CASSPAAGVVTDTQYF.

With regard to this clone: Other DNA sequences of this sample code for an identical CDR3. V is TRBV5-6 and J is TRBJ2-3; 9 nucleotides match TRBD2. The V gene's germline CDR1 is SGHDT and CDR2 YYEEEE. V lost 2 bases, J lost 3 bases, and 4 bases stayed unmatched. CDR3 length: 15 amino acids. The CDR3 sequence is CASSLIAGGTDTQYF. DNA of the CDR3: TGTGCCAGCAGCTTAATTGCGGGAGGGACAGATACGCAGTATTTT.

The chain has TRBV18 and TRBJ2-7, with 9 bases fitting TRBD1. After removal of 6 bases from V and 3 bases from J, the junction contained 9 bases not matched to a gene. CDR1 and CDR2 from the germline V gene are KGHSH and LQKENI. The CDR3 has 15 amino acids. The CDR3 loop is CASSPTSGQGYEQYF. CDR3 sequence (DNA): TGTGCCAGCTCCCCCACCTCGGGACAGGGCTACGAGCAGTACTTC. The variable domain in full, completed from reference TRBV18 and TRBJ2-7, reads NAGVMQNPRHLVRRRGQEARLRCSPMKGHSHVYWYRQLPEEGLKFMVYLQKENIIDESGMPKERFSAEFPKEGPSILRIQQVVRGDSAAYFCASSPTSGQGYEQYFGPGTRLTVT.

V usage is TRBV27 and J usage is TRBJ2-7; no definite D call. Between the trimmed V and J ends, which lost 6 bases and 0 bases, there was a span of 12 bases. Germline values: CDR1 MNHEY, CDR2 SMNVEV (reference sequence). CDR3 length: 14 residues. Here the CDR3 reads CASRSVMFSYEQYF. The DNA for the CDR3 is TGTGCCAGCAGATCAGTCATGTTCTCCTACGAGCAGTACTTC.

The rearrangement links TRBV19 to TRBJ2-1; 8 positions match TRBD1. The CDR3 is 13 amino acids. Trimming took 6 bases from V and 4 from J; bases not matched to a gene: 2. Germline V gene sequence: CDR1 LNHDA, CDR2 SQIVND (reference sequence). Written as DNA, the CDR3 is TGTGCCAGTAGCGGACAGGGATACAATGAGCAGTTCTTC. Residues: CASSGQGYNEQFF.

The chain recombines TRBV19 with TRBJ2-1; D possibly corresponds to TRBD1 (5 bases). The CDR3 runs to 15 residues. Germline V gives CDR1 LNHDA, CDR2 SQIVND (reference sequence). Trimming took 1 base from V and 3 from J, leaving 10 bases between them. The CDR3 DNA reads TGTGCCAGTAGTATAGCAGGGTCTCTCTACAATGAGCAGTTCTTC. Protein sequence: CASSIAGSLYNEQFF.

This clone showed up just once. J is TRBJ2-7 and V is TRBV30; no clear D. The CDR3 covers 15 residues. V lost 0 bases and J 3 bases, leaving 15 bases between the germline ends. The germline V gene encodes CDR1 GTSNPN and CDR2 SVGIG (reference sequence). CDR3 sequence: CAWSVAPPMDYEQYF. The CDR3 DNA reads as TGTGCCTGGAGTGTAGCTCCCCCCATGGACTACGAGCAGTACTTC. The full variable domain, rest sourced from reference TRBV30 and TRBJ2-7, is SQTIHQWPATLVQPVGSPLSLECTVEGTSNPNLYWYRQAAGRGLQLLFYSVGIGQISSEVPQNLSASRPQDRQFILSSKKLLLSDSGFYLCAWSVAPPMDYEQYFGPGTRLTVT.